This T cell receptor (beta chain) was recorded in a study of T cells in Graves' hyperthyroidism and ophthalmopathy. The overall study: Upon initial diagnosis and before any treatment, peripheral blood was collected.

Using RNA transcripts as the source, TCR beta CDR3 regions were amplified. Carried out on the TCR CDR3, a first-round RT-PCR used the HTBI primer set. TCRdb itself ran the multiplex PCR reads through MiXCR, one entry per CDR3 protein. Here the sample spans more than 350,000 distinct CDR3 sequences, 13% to 15% being singletons. Based on clinical symptoms, serum thyroxine and TRAb, thyroid ultrasound and orbital computed tomography, diagnoses were reached. It was less than 13 ml of fresh peripheral blood that supplied the PBMCs. Germline loops: CDR1 SEHNR, CDR2 FQNEAQ (reference sequence). V was pared by 1 base and J by 5 bases, with 6 bases between. There are 13 residues in the CDR3.

The specimen sequenced was blood. The clonotype originates from a woman aged 60-75 years with Graves' ophthalmopathy. The chain employs TRBV7-9 and TRBJ1-5; D ambiguous. CDR3 nucleotides: TGTGCCAGCAGCTTAGGACCTTATCAGCCCCAGCATTTT. Translation gives CASSLGPYQPQHF.